The 31 T cell receptor beta chains below were found in one sample sequenced in a study of control samples from healthy donors and cancer patients. Clones were read by immunoSEQ multiplex PCR, and TCRdb kept only the in-frame ones, dropping some. The table lists 90,000 to 100,000 clones, more than 75% of them singletons. Sequencing was performed on blood. These receptors originate from a man in his sixties in good health.

This clone has just one count. This chain uses TRBV21-1 with TRBJ2-2. TRBV21-1 is a listed pseudogene. The CDR3 is 17 residues long. The CDR3 is CASSKGEVSVNTGELFF. CDR3 in DNA: TGTGCCAGCAGCAAAGGGGAAGTCAGTGTAAACACCGGGGAGCTGTTTTTT.

The genes are TRBV30 and TRBJ2-3, with D perhaps TRBD1 or TRBD2 (6 bases each). Germline V gene sequence: CDR1 GTSNPN, CDR2 SVGIG (reference sequence). CDR3 length equals 11 residues. V was pared by 8 bases and J by 6 bases, with 12 bases between. The CDR3 sequence is CAQRRGDTQYF. The CDR3 bases are TGTGCCCAACGGAGGGGGGATACGCAGTATTTT. Full variable domain (rest looked up from reference TRBV30 and TRBJ2-3): SQTIHQWPATLVQPVGSPLSLECTVEGTSNPNLYWYRQAAGRGLQLLFYSVGIGQISSEVPQNLSASRPQDRQFILSSKKLLLSDSGFYLCAQRRGDTQYFGPGTRLTVL.

The chain links TRBV6-6 to TRBJ2-7, with TRBD2 matching 8 bases. CDR3 size: 14 residues. CDR1 MNHNY and CDR2 SVGAGI come from the germline V gene (reference sequence). J gave up 6 bases and V 0 bases, and 4 bases lay outside the gene matches. The CDR3, as DNA: TGTGCCAGCAGTTACTCATCGGGAGGGGGCGAGCAGTACTTC. Its protein is CASSYSSGGGEQYF.

The chain couples TRBV24-1 to TRBJ2-6, with unresolved D. Germline V lookup: CDR1 KGHDR, CDR2 SFDVKD. V lost 7 bases and J 3 bases, leaving 6 bases between the germline ends. The length of the CDR3 is 13 residues. For the CDR3, the DNA is TGTGCCACCAGGGGAAGTGGGGCCAACGTCCTGACTTTC. It yields the protein CATRGSGANVLTF.

There are a few counts of this clone. V and J are TRBV25-1 and TRBJ2-3; D gene uncertain. Trimming shortened V by 2 bases and J by 5 bases, and 17 bases separated the two germline ends. The CDR3 is 16 amino acids. Germline V gives CDR1 MGHDK, CDR2 SYGVNS. The CDR3, as DNA: TGTGCCAGCAGTGAACCCCAAGCCTATCCGGTAGATACGCAGTATTTT. It is translated as CASSEPQAYPVDTQYF. Filled out from reference TRBV25-1 and TRBJ2-3, the complete variable domain reads EADIYQTPRYLVIGTGKKITLECSQTMGHDKMYWYQQDPGMELHLIHYSYGVNSTEKGDLSSESTVSRIRTEHFPLTLESARPSHTSQYLCASSEPQAYPVDTQYFGPGTRLTVL.

There are a few counts of this clone. J is TRBJ2-5 and V is TRBV6-5, with D unclear. The CDR3 is 14 amino acids. Germline V gene data show CDR1 as MNHEY and CDR2 as SVGAGI. V was pared by 6 bases and J by 3 bases, with 14 bases between. Here the CDR3 reads CASRSTPGEETQYF. CDR3 sequence (DNA): TGTGCCAGCAGATCGACTCCCGGAGAAGAGACCCAGTACTTC.

This chain joins TRBV5-1 and TRBJ2-4; 7 nucleotides align to TRBD1. The CDR3 contains 14 residues. V dropped 2 bases and J dropped 1; count of bases not matched to a gene: 0. CDR1 and CDR2 (germline): SGHRS, YFSETQ. CDR3 DNA: TGCGCCAGCAGCTTACAGGGGGCCAAAAACATTCAGTACTTC. The encoded protein is CASSLQGAKNIQYF.

Only one count was recorded for this clone. V and J are TRBV4-1 and TRBJ2-7; D may match TRBD1 or TRBD2 (5 bases each). Looked up from germline, CDR1 is MGHRA and CDR2 is YSYEKL. V lost 0 bases to trimming and J lost 2 bases, with 20 bases between them. The CDR3 runs 18 residues. The CDR3: CASSQDRSGTRLAYEQYF. The DNA for the CDR3 is TGCGCCAGCAGCCAAGATCGGTCCGGGACCCGCCTGGCCTACGAGCAGTACTTC.

The chain joins TRBV5-1 to TRBJ1-1; D is undetermined. Trimming took off 2 bases at V and 4 bases at J, with 12 bases between the two ends. CDR1 SGHRS and CDR2 YFSETQ come from the germline V gene. The CDR3 has 14 amino acids. CDR3 sequence: CASSFDLPGTEAFF. In nucleotides, the CDR3 is TGCGCCAGCAGCTTCGATCTGCCGGGCACTGAAGCTTTCTTT.

This clone occurred once. The chain joins TRBV5-1 to TRBJ2-3; TRBD1 might be the D (6 bases). Trimming removed 3 bases from V and 0 bases from J, with 23 bases in between. The CDR3 totals 19 residues. Looked up from germline, CDR1 is SGHRS and CDR2 is YFSETQ. CDR3 nucleotide sequence: TGCGCCAGCAGCTCACCGCCGGACAGCCCTCTTCCTAGCACAGATACGCAGTATTTT. Its protein is CASSSPPDSPLPSTDTQYF.

The chain has TRBV18 and TRBJ1-1, with 8 bases matching TRBD1. This CDR3 comprises 15 residues. Trimming cost V 4 bases and J 10 bases; bases outside gene matches: 14. The V gene's germline CDR1 is KGHSH and CDR2 LQKENI. The DNA of the CDR3 is TGTGCCAGCTCACTGTCCCGGGACAGGATCTACACAGCTTTCTTT. Amino acid sequence: CASSLSRDRIYTAFF.

This clone has a handful of counts. The chain has TRBV10-3 and TRBJ1-1; a possible D gene is TRBD1 (5 bases). The V gene's germline CDR1 is ENHRY and CDR2 SYGVKD. Trimming removed 2 bases at V and 4 bases at J, with 14 bases between. The CDR3 is made up of 15 amino acids. The CDR3 is CAISEGKGRGTEAFF. Written as DNA, the CDR3 is TGTGCCATCAGTGAGGGAAAGGGTAGGGGCACTGAAGCTTTCTTT.

The V gene is TRBV30, the J gene TRBJ1-2; possibly TRBD1 for D (5 bases). V was pared by 3 bases and J by 4 bases, with 15 bases between. Germline lookup yields CDR1 GTSNPN and CDR2 SVGIG (reference sequence). The CDR3 totals 14 residues. The CDR3 loop reads CAWRGGGESYGYTF. In DNA form, the CDR3 reads TGTGCCTGGAGAGGTGGGGGTGAGAGCTATGGCTACACCTTC.

This clone was seen once. The CDR3 reads CASSPGDWGAGSPLHF. The CDR3 DNA follows: TGTGCCAGCTCACCAGGGGATTGGGGAGCCGGTTCACCCCTCCACTTT. This chain links TRBV18 with TRBJ1-6; D call uncertain. Germline loops: CDR1 KGHSH, CDR2 LQKENI. The V gene lost 2 bases and the J gene lost 9 bases, with 17 bases spanning the gap. The CDR3 extends over 16 amino acids.

The rearrangement joins TRBV10-2 to TRBJ2-5; no definite D call. Deletions cut 4 bases from V and 9 bases from J, with 15 bases between. The CDR3 is 13 amino acids. Germline V gene sequence: CDR1 WSHSY, CDR2 SAAADI. CDR3 region: CASSVPALRSQYF. CDR3 sequence (DNA): TGCGCCAGCAGTGTTCCAGCCCTGAGGTCCCAGTACTTC.

The chain combines TRBV10-3 with TRBJ2-5; 9 bases match TRBD2. Germline V gene data show CDR1 as ENHRY and CDR2 as SYGVKD. The CDR3 runs 14 residues. V trimming: 4 bases; J trimming: 2 bases; junction bases outside the gene matches: 2. CDR3 sequence reads: CAISAAGGQETQYF. The CDR3 coding sequence is TGTGCCATCAGTGCGGCGGGGGGGCAAGAGACCCAGTACTTC.

The chain joins TRBV20-1 to TRBJ2-5, with D unresolved. The V end was cut by 3 bases, the J end by 1 base, with 6 bases between. Germline CDR1 DFQATT, CDR2 SNEGSKA (reference sequence). The CDR3 spans 12 residues. CDR3 amino acids: CSASRAQETQYF. In DNA, the CDR3 is TGCAGTGCTAGTAGGGCCCAAGAGACCCAGTACTTC.

The CDR3 DNA reads TGTGCCAGCAGTTACTCGACCAGGTCCTCTGGAAACACCATATATTTT. Translation: CASSYSTRSSGNTIYF. The V and J genes are TRBV6-5 and TRBJ1-3, with D uncertain. V was cut by 0 bases and J by 0 bases, with 9 bases left in between. This CDR3 region has 16 residues. CDR1 is MNHEY, CDR2 SVGAGI, per germline.

V gene TRBV9 combines with J gene TRBJ1-1; D uncertain. The CDR3 loop spans 14 amino acids. Trimming stripped 0 bases from V and 6 bases from J, with 12 bases between. Germline V lookup: CDR1 SGDLS, CDR2 YYNGEE. CDR3 region: CASSVANSRAEAFF. The CDR3 DNA reads TGTGCCAGCAGCGTAGCTAACTCGCGGGCTGAAGCTTTCTTT.

V gene TRBV6-5 combines with J gene TRBJ2-1, with D maybe TRBD1 (6 bases). The CDR3 is 15 amino acids. V gave up 6 bases and J gave up 4 bases, with 16 bases separating them. CDR1 MNHEY and CDR2 SVGAGI come from the germline V gene. CDR3 nucleotide sequence: TGTGCCAGCAGCCAGACAGGCCAGGGGTACAATGAGCAGTTCTTC. This gives the protein CASSQTGQGYNEQFF.

The chain recombines TRBV9 with TRBJ2-7, with D possibly being TRBD2 (6 bases). The ends were cut back, 7 bases at V and 2 bases at J, with 13 bases in the middle. From germline, CDR1 is SGDLS and CDR2 YYNGEE. The CDR3 runs 13 residues. The CDR3 reads CASGRTATYEQYF. The CDR3 DNA reads as TGTGCCAGCGGGAGGACGGCTACCTACGAGCAGTACTTC. Together with reference TRBV9 and TRBJ2-7, the CDR3 gives the full variable domain: DSGVTQTPKHLITATGQRVTLRCSPRSGDLSVYWYQQSLDQGLQFLIQYYNGEERAKGNILERFSAQQFPDLHSELNLSSLELGDSALYFCASGRTATYEQYFGPGTRLTVT.

DNA of the CDR3: TGCGCCAGCAGCTCACAGGGGCGAAGCGATGGCTACACCTTC. Its translation is CASSSQGRSDGYTF. This chain connects TRBV5-1 to TRBJ1-2; TRBD1 matches at 7 bases. CDR1 SGHRS and CDR2 YFSETQ come from the germline V gene. The J segment lost 6 bases and the V segment lost 3 bases, leaving 8 bases of the junction unmatched. CDR3 length: 14 amino acids.

The chain links TRBV30 to TRBJ2-7; 11 bases map to TRBD2. Germline CDR1 and CDR2: GTSNPN and SVGIG (reference sequence). V was pared by 4 bases and J by 3 bases, with 2 bases of the junction left unmatched. This CDR3 is built from 13 residues. The CDR3 nucleotides are TGTGCCTGGACTAGCGGGAGGCTCTACGAGCAGTACTTC. Protein product: CAWTSGRLYEQYF.

In this sample, this clone turned up once. The CDR3 DNA follows: TGTGCCAGCAGCCCGGGACAACTAGCCAAAAACATTCAGTACTTC. Translation gives CASSPGQLAKNIQYF. The rearrangement joins TRBV7-8 to TRBJ2-4, with a tentative D call TRBD1 (6 bases). The germline V gene encodes CDR1 SGHVS and CDR2 FQNEAQ. The CDR3 contains 15 residues. V was clipped by 5 bases and J by 0 bases, with 11 bases between them.

The V call is TRBV5-4, the J call TRBJ2-3, with 8 positions matching TRBD2. The junction had 7 bases not matched to a gene; V was cut back by 4 bases and J by 0 bases. Germline V CDR1 and CDR2: SGHNT, YYREEE (reference sequence). This CDR3 region has 16 residues. CDR3 sequence reads: CASSPLAGGSTDTQYF. The CDR3 DNA follows: TGTGCCAGCAGCCCCCTGGCGGGAGGTAGCACAGATACGCAGTATTTT.

The chain recombines TRBV28 with TRBJ1-5; the match to TRBD1 covers 10 bases. The CDR3 extends over 14 amino acids. Trimming removed 3 bases from V and 7 bases from J; junction bases left unmatched: 3. The V gene's germline CDR1 is MDHEN and CDR2 SYDVKM. The CDR3 is CASSLGQGRQPQHF. In DNA, the CDR3 is TGTGCCAGCAGTTTGGGACAGGGGAGACAGCCCCAGCATTTT.

This clone came up a few times. V gene TRBV18 combines with J gene TRBJ1-3; 9 bases map to TRBD1. After removal of 6 bases from V and 0 bases from J, the junction contained 12 bases not matched to a gene. Germline CDR1 is KGHSH and CDR2 is LQKENI. The CDR3 sequence is 18 residues long. In DNA form, the CDR3 reads TGTGCCAGCTCCTCCGGCCCGGGACAGGGCTTCTCTGGAAACACCATATATTTT. Protein: CASSSGPGQGFSGNTIYF.

This rearrangement joins TRBV7-9 to TRBJ2-3; TRBD1 or TRBD2 may be the D gene (6 bases each). CDR1 and CDR2 from the germline V gene are SEHNR and FQNEAQ (reference sequence). V was shortened by 5 bases and J by 1 base, with 19 bases between the two germline ends. The CDR3 has 17 residues. The CDR3: CASSPRWGARGTDTQYF. CDR3 DNA sequence: TGTGCCAGCAGCCCCCGGTGGGGGGCGCGGGGCACAGATACGCAGTATTTT.

This chain links TRBV7-3 with TRBJ2-1; perhaps TRBD2 as D (7 bases). The germline gives CDR1 SGHTA, CDR2 FQGTGA. V was pared by 1 base and J by 8 bases, with 18 bases between. This CDR3 has 16 amino acids. The CDR3 nucleotides are TGTGCCAGCAGCTTAAGGGGGGCGGGGGCCTATGATGAGCAGTTCTTC. Its translation is CASSLRGAGAYDEQFF. The full variable domain, its missing parts supplied by reference TRBV7-3 and TRBJ2-1, is GAGVSQTPSNKVTEKGKYVELRCDPISGHTALYWYRQSLGQGPEFLIYFQGTGAADDSGLPNDRFFAVRPEGSVSTLKIQRTERGDSAVYLCASSLRGAGAYDEQFFGPGTRLTVL.

The V call is TRBV3-1 (or the pseudogene TRBV3-2), the J call TRBJ2-3; TRBD2 agrees at 12 bases. Germline V gene data show CDR1 as LGHDT and CDR2 as YNNKEL (reference sequence). This CDR3 comprises 19 residues. The V segment lost 0 bases and the J segment 2 bases; nucleotides outside the gene matches: 9. CDR3 nucleotide sequence: TGTGCCAGCAGCCAAGATCGGCTAGCGGGGGGGCCGGACACAGATACGCAGTATTTT. This gives the protein CASSQDRLAGGPDTDTQYF.

The chain links TRBV7-2 to TRBJ2-7; 8 bases are shared with TRBD2. V shed 3 bases and J 4 bases; nucleotides not matched to a gene: 8. The CDR3 consists of 15 residues. Germline values: CDR1 SGHTA, CDR2 FQGNSA. CDR3 in DNA: TGTGCCAGCAGCTTGGTTGCGGGAGGTAAATACGAGCAGTACTTC. Translated, it gives CASSLVAGGKYEQYF.